A single sample gave rise to the 6 T cell receptor beta chains below, sequenced in a study of identical twins. MiXCR, applied by TCRdb to the 5' RACE reads, yields one record per CDR3 protein. Of around 550,000 distinct CDR3 sequences in the sample, nearly 15% were seen once. The sample was also linked to a second study, of yellow fever vaccine responses in identical twins.

The material sequenced was CD4+ T cells sorted from blood. These receptors originate from a woman under 30 in good health.

This clonotype came up a few times. The rearrangement uses TRBV6-5 and TRBJ1-2; 10 nucleotides match TRBD1. The ends lost 2 bases at V and 4 bases at J; junction bases unmatched: 7. Per germline, CDR1 MNHEY and CDR2 SVGAGI. The CDR3 sequence is 16 residues long. The CDR3 coding sequence is TGTGCCAGCAGTTACGCCAAGACAGGGGGCGGCTATGGCTACACCTTC. It specifies CASSYAKTGGGYGYTF.

This clonotype occurred a few times. The chain recombines TRBV20-1 with TRBJ2-3; D is perhaps TRBD1 or TRBD2 (6 bases each). Germline assignment: CDR1 DFQATT and CDR2 SNEGSKA (reference sequence). V was clipped by 1 base and J by 3 bases, with 14 bases between them. The CDR3 length is 15 residues. CDR3 sequence: CSARGGGRGTDTQYF. The CDR3, as DNA: TGCAGTGCTAGAGGAGGGGGGAGAGGTACAGATACGCAGTATTTT.

This clonotype was detected a few times. This rearrangement joins TRBV20-1 to TRBJ1-6, with 11 bases fitting TRBD1. CDR3 length equals 16 residues. J was trimmed by 9 bases and V by 2 bases; bases with no gene match: 9. Germline V gene sequence: CDR1 DFQATT, CDR2 SNEGSKA (reference sequence). The CDR3 here is CSARPGFGTGGSPLHF. For the CDR3, the DNA is TGCAGTGCTAGACCCGGGTTCGGGACAGGGGGTTCACCCCTCCACTTT.

This chain links TRBV10-3 with TRBJ2-7, with 8 bases identical to TRBD1. This CDR3 spans 12 amino acids. Germline V CDR1 and CDR2: ENHRY, SYGVKD. The V gene end was trimmed by 10 bases and the J gene end by 3 bases; junction bases not matched to a gene: 5. The CDR3 DNA is TGTGCCACCTGGGACAGGAACTACGAGCAGTACGTC. Translating it yields CATWDRNYEQYV.

This clonotype was detected a few times. The V call is TRBV19, the J call TRBJ1-1, with D maybe TRBD1 (5 bases). The germline CDR1 and CDR2 sequences are LNHDA and SQIVND (reference sequence). The CDR3 loop spans 14 amino acids. V was clipped by 1 base and J by 3 bases, with 9 bases between them. The CDR3 protein is CASSIGKGYTEAFF. The DNA for the CDR3 is TGTGCCAGTAGTATAGGTAAGGGGTACACTGAAGCTTTCTTT.

This clonotype was observed a few times. The J gene is TRBJ2-2, the V gene TRBV5-1; 7 bases fit TRBD2. J gave up 0 bases and V 4 bases, and 6 bases lay outside the gene matches. The CDR3 length is 16 residues. From germline, CDR1 is SGHRS and CDR2 YFSETQ. CDR3 protein: CASSPGTNPNTGELFF. The DNA for the CDR3 is TGCGCCAGCAGCCCTGGGACTAACCCGAACACCGGGGAGCTGTTTTTT. Drawing the rest from reference TRBV5-1 and TRBJ2-2, the complete variable domain is KAGVTQTPRYLIKTRGQQVTLSCSPISGHRSVSWYQQTPGQGLQFLFEYFSETQRNKGNFPGRFSGRQFSNSRSEMNVSTLELGDSALYLCASSPGTNPNTGELFFGEGSRLTVL.